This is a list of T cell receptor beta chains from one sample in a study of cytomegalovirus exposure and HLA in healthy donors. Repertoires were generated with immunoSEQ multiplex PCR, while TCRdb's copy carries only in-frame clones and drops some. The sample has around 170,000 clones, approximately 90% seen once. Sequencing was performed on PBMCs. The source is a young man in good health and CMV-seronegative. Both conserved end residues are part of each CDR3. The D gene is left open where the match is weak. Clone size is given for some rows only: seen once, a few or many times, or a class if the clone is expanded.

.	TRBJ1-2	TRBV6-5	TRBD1	CASSAPGQGVNGYTF	TGTGCCAGCAGCGCACCGGGACAGGGTGTCAATGGCTACACCTTC
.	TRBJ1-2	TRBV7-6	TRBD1	CASSSSPGTGNYGYTF	TGTGCCAGCAGCTCCTCTCCTGGGACAGGGAACTATGGCTACACCTTC
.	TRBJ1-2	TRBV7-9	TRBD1	CASSFGTGAYYGYTF	TGTGCCAGCAGCTTCGGTACAGGGGCCTACTATGGCTACACCTTC
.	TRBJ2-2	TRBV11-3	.	CASSPDSPGELFF	TGTGCCAGCAGCCCGGACAGTCCCGGGGAGCTGTTTTTT
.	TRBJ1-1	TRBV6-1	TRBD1	CASSRTGENTEAFF	TGTGCCAGCAGCCGGACAGGGGAGAACACTGAAGCTTTCTTT
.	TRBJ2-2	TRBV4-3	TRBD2	CASSQDLLAGVGTGELFF	TGCGCCAGCAGCCAAGATCTTCTAGCGGGAGTGGGAACCGGGGAGCTGTTTTTT
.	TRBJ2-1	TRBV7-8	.	CASSLDRPSYNEQFF	TGTGCCAGCAGCTTAGACAGACCGTCCTACAATGAGCAGTTCTTC
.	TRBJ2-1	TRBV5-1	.	CASSLGQYNEQFF	TGCGCCAGCAGCTTGGGTCAGTACAATGAGCAGTTCTTC
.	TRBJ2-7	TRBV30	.	CAWTRRFLAEQYF	TGTGCCTGGACCCGAAGATTCCTAGCCGAGCAGTACTTC
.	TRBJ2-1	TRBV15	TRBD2	CATSRTSGHNEQFF	TGTGCCACCAGCAGGACTAGCGGCCACAATGAGCAGTTCTTC
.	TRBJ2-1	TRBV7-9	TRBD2	CASSSTSGGNNEQFF	TGTGCCAGCAGTTCGACTAGCGGGGGCAACAATGAGCAGTTCTTC
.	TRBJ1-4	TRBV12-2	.	CASRLRGPGRGTNEKLFF	TGTGCAAGTCGCTTACGGGGCCCTGGCAGGGGCACTAATGAAAAACTGTTTTTT
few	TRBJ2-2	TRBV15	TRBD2	CATSSRTSVSGELFF	TGTGCCACCAGCAGCCGGACTAGCGTCTCCGGGGAGCTGTTTTTT
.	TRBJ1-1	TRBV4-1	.	CASSPAGKGPTEAFF	TGCGCCAGCAGCCCCGCCGGCAAGGGGCCCACTGAAGCTTTCTTT
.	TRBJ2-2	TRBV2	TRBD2	CASTDSGPGTGELFF	TGTGCCAGTACAGATAGCGGGCCGGGCACCGGGGAGCTGTTTTTT
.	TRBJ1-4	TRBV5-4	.	CASSPAGDEKLFF	TGTGCCAGCAGCCCAGCAGGGGATGAAAAACTGTTTTTT
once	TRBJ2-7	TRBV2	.	CASSEVQGLGEQYF	TGTGCCAGCAGTGAAGTTCAGGGGCTAGGCGAGCAGTACTTC